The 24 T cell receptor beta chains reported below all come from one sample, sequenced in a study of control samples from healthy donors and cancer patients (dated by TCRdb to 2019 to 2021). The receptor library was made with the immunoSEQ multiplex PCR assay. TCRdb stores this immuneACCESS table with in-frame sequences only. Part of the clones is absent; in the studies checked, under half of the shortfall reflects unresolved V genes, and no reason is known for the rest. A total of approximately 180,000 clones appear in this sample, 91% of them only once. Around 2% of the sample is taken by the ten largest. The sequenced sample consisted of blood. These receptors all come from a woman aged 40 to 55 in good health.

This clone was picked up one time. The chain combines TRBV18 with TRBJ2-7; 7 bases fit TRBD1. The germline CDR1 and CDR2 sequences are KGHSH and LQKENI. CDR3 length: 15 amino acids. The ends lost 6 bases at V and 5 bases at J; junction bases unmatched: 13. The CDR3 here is CASSPGQSAVNEQYF. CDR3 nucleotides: TGTGCCAGCTCTCCGGGACAGTCGGCTGTAAACGAGCAGTACTTC.

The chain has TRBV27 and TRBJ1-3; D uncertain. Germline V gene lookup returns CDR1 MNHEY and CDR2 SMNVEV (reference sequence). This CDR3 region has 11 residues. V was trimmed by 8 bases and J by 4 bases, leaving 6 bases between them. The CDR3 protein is CASHAGNTIYF. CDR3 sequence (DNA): TGTGCCAGCCACGCCGGAAACACCATATATTTT.

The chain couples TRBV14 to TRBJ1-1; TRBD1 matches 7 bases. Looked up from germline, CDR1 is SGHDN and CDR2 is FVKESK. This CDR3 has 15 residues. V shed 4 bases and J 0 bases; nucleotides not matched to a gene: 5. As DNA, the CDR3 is TGTGCCAGCAGCCGTCGGGACAGAGTGAACACTGAAGCTTTCTTT. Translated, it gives CASSRRDRVNTEAFF.

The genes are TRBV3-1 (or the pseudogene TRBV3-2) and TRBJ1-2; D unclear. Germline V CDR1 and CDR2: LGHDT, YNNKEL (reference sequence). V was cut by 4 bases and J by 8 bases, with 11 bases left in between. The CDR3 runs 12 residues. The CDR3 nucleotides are TGTGCCAGCAGCCTGTTGGGTCGGGGCTACACCTTC. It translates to CASSLLGRGYTF.

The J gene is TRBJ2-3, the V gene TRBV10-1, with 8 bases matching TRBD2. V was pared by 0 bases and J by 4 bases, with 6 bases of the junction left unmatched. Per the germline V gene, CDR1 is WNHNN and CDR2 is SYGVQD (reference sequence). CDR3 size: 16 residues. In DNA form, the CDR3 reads TGCGCCAGCAGTGAGTCGGGAGCGGGGGCGTCAGATACGCAGTATTTT. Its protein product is CASSESGAGASDTQYF.

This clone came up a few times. The CDR3 reads CASSSVGGWKTEAFF. For the CDR3, the DNA is TGTGCCAGTAGTTCGGTAGGGGGGTGGAAGACTGAAGCTTTCTTT. This chain connects TRBV19 to TRBJ1-1, with a weak D call TRBD1 (6 bases). Germline V gene sequence: CDR1 LNHDA, CDR2 SQIVND (reference sequence). There are 15 residues in the CDR3. V was pared by 5 bases and J by 5 bases, with 18 bases between.

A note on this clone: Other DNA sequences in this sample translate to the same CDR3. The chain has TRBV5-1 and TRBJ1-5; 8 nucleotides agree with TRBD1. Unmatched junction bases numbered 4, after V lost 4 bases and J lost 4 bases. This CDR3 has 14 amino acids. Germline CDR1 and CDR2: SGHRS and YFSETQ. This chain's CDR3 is CASSPGQGNQPQHF. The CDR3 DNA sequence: TGCGCCAGCAGCCCAGGACAGGGTAATCAGCCCCAGCATTTT. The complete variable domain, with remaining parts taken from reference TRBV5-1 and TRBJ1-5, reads KAGVTQTPRYLIKTRGQQVTLSCSPISGHRSVSWYQQTPGQGLQFLFEYFSETQRNKGNFPGRFSGRQFSNSRSEMNVSTLELGDSALYLCASSPGQGNQPQHFGDGTRLSIL.

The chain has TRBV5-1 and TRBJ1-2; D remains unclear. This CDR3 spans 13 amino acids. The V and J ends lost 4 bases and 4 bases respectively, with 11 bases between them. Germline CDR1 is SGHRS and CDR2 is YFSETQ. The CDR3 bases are TGCGCCAGCAGCATCGACGGACCCTATGGCTACACCTTC. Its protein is CASSIDGPYGYTF.

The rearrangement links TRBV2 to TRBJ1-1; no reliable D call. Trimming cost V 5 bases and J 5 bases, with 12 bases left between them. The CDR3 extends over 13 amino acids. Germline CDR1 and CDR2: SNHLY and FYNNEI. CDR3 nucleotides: TGTGCCAGCAGTCAATCAGGTGCGACTGAAGCTTTCTTT. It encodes CASSQSGATEAFF. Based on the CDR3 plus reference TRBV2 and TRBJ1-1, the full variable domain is EPEVTQTPSHQVTQMGQEVILRCVPISNHLYFYWYRQILGQKVEFLVSFYNNEISEKSEIFDDQFSVERPDGSNFTLKIRSTKLEDSAMYFCASSQSGATEAFFGQGTRLTVV.

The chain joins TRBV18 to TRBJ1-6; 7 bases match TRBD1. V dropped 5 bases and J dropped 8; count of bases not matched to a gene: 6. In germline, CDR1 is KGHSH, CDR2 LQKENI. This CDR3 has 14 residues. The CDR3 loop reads CASSGRTGDSPLHF. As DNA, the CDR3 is TGTGCCAGCTCAGGAAGAACAGGGGATTCACCCCTCCACTTT. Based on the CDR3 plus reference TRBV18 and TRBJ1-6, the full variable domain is NAGVMQNPRHLVRRRGQEARLRCSPMKGHSHVYWYRQLPEEGLKFMVYLQKENIIDESGMPKERFSAEFPKEGPSILRIQQVVRGDSAAYFCASSGRTGDSPLHFGNGTRLTVT.

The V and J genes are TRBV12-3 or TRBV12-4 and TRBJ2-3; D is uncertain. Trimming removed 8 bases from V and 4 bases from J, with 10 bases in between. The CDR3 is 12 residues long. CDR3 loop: CASADPADTQYF. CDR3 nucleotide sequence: TGTGCCAGCGCGGATCCCGCAGATACGCAGTATTTT.

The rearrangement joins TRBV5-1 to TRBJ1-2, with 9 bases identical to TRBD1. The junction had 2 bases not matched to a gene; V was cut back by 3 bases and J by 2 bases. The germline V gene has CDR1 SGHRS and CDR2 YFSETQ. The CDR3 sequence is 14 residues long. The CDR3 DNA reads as TGCGCCAGCAGCTCCGGGACAGGGAACTATGGCTACACCTTC. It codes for CASSSGTGNYGYTF.

DNA for the CDR3: TGCGCCAGCAGCTTAGGACACCTTCCCAACACTGAAGCTTTCTTT. Its protein is CASSLGHLPNTEAFF. The rearrangement joins TRBV5-1 to TRBJ1-1; TRBD1 is a possible D gene (5 bases). Trimming left V 2 bases short and J 2 bases short, with 13 bases between. The CDR3 is 15 residues long. Germline CDR1 reads SGHRS; CDR2 reads YFSETQ. The full variable domain, completed using reference TRBV5-1 and TRBJ1-1, is KAGVTQTPRYLIKTRGQQVTLSCSPISGHRSVSWYQQTPGQGLQFLFEYFSETQRNKGNFPGRFSGRQFSNSRSEMNVSTLELGDSALYLCASSLGHLPNTEAFFGQGTRLTVV.

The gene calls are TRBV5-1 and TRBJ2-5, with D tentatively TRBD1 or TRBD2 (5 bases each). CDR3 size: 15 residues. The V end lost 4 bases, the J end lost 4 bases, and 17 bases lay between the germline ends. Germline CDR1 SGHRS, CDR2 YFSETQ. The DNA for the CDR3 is TGCGCCAGCAGCCCCCTGCCAGGGAGTGGAGAGACCCAGTACTTC. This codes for CASSPLPGSGETQYF.

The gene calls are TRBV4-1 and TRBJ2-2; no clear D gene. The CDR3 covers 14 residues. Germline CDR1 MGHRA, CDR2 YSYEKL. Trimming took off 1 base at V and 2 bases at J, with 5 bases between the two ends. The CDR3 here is CASSQGTNTGELFF. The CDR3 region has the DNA TGCGCCAGCAGCCAAGGCACCAACACCGGGGAGCTGTTTTTT.

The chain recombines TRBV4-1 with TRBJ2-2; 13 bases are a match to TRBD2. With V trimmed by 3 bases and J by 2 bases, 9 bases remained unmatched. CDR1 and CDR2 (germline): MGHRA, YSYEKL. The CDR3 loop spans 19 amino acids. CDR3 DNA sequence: TGCGCCAGCAGCCATCCCCGGACTAGCGGGGGCGTTAACACCGGGGAGCTGTTTTTT. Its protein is CASSHPRTSGGVNTGELFF.

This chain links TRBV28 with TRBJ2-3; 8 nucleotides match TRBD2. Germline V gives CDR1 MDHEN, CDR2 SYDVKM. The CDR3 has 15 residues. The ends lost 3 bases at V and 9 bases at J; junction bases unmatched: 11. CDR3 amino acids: CASSLGGRGDRTQYF. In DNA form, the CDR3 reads TGTGCCAGCAGTTTGGGAGGGCGGGGGGACCGGACGCAGTATTTT.

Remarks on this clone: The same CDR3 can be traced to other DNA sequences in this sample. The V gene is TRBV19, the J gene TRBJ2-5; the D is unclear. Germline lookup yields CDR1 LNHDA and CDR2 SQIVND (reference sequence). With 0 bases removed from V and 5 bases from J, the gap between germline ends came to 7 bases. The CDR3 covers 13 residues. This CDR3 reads CASSIDGEETQYF. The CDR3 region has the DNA TGTGCCAGTAGTATAGACGGCGAGGAGACCCAGTACTTC.

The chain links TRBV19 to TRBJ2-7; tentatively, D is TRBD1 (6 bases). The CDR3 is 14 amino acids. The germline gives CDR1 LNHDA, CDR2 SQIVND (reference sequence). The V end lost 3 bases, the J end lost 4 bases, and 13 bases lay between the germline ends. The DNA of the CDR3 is TGTGCCAGTAGTATTAGTACAGGGCGGTACGAGCAGTACTTC. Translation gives CASSISTGRYEQYF.

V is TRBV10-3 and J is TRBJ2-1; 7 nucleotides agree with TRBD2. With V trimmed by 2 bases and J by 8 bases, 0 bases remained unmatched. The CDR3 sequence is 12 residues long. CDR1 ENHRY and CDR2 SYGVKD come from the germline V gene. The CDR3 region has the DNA TGTGCCATCAGTGAGAGCGGGGATGAGCAGTTCTTC. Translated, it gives CAISESGDEQFF.

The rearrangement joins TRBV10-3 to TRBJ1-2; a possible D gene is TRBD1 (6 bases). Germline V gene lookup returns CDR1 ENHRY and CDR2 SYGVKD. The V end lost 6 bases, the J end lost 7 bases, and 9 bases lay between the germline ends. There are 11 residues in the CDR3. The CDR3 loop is CAIRMDSGYTF. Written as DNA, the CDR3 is TGTGCCATCAGGATGGACAGTGGCTACACCTTC.

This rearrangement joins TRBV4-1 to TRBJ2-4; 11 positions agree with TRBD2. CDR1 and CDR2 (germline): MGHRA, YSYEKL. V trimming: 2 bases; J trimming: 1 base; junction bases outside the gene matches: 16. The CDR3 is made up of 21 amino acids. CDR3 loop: CASSQSGGGTSGSLAKNIQYF. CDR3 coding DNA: TGCGCCAGCAGCCAAAGCGGTGGGGGGACTAGCGGTTCCCTGGCCAAAAACATTCAGTACTTC.

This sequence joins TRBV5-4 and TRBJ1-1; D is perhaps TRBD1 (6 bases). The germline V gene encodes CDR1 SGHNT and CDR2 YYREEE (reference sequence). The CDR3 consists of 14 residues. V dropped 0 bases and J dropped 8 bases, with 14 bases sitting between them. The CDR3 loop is CASSLASLGGEAFF. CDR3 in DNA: TGTGCCAGCAGCTTGGCCAGTTTAGGGGGGGAAGCTTTCTTT.

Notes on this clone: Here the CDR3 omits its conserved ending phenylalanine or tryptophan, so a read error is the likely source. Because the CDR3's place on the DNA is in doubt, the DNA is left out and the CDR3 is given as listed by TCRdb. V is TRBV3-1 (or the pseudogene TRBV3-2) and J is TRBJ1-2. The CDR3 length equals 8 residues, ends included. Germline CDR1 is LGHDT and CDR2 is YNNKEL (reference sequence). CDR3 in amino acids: CASSPPSL.